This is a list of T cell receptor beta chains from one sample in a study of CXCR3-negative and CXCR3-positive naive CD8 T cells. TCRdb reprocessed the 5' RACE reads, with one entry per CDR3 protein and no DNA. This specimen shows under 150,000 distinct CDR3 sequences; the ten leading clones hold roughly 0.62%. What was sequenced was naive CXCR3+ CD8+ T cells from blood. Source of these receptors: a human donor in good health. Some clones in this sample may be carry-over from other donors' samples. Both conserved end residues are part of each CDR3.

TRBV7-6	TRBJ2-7	CASSFAGTGNYEQYF
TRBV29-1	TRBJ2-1	CSVRREGHEQFF
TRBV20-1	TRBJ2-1	CSGRTSGRAEQFF
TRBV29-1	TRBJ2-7	CSVPSGNHEQYF
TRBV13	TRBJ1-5	CASSLGEYSNQPQHF
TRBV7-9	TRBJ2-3	CASSLVPEFSTDTQYF
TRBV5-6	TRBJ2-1	CASSPRLAGGPDEQFF
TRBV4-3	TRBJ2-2	CASSLQGDTGELFF
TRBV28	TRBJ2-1	CASFGRLDYNEQFF
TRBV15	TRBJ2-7	CATSLRRLPAEQYF
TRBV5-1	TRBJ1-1	CASSLSRGAETEAFF
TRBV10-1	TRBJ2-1	CASRPGTSGPLGSGQFF
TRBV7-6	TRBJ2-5	CASSSGLSGETQYF
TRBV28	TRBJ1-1	CASSFSAEDTEAFF
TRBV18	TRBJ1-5	CASSPGGGEEQPQHF
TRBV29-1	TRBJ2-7	CSVEGLADSPYEQYF
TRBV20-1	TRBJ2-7	CSASRTISYEQYF
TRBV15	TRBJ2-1	CATALGRMTYNEQFF
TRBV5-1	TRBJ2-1	CASSLDGTSGYNEQFF
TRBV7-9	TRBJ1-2	CASSDQVGEPLYGYTF
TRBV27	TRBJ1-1	CASSLSSLSGAFF
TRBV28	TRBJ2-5	CASSLTGKETQYF
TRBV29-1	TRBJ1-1	CSVETNTEAFF
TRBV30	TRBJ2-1	CAWSVIGGEQFF
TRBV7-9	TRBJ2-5	CASSIGTTNQETQYF
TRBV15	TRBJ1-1	CATSTDRGTEAFF
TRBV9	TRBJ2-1	CASSGLAGSYNEQFF
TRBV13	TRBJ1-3	CASSSRQKSSGNTIYF
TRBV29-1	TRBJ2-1	CSVPLTGVPFNEQFF
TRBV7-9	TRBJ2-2	CAVPGETSHTGELFF
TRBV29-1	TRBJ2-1	CSVERQVDYNEQFF
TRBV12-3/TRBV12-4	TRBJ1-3	CASRQYSGNTIYF
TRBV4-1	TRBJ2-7	CASSQVGVSYEQYF
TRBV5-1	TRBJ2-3	CASSSQGWGGTDTQYF
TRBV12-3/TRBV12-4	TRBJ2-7	CASSLGTVYEQYF
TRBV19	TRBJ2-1	CASSPRDYNEQFF
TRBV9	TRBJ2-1	CASSVGDNEQFF
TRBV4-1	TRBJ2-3	CASRAGSTDTQYF
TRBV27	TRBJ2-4	CASSFLDSGGIQYF
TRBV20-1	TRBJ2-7	CSARGTSGLYEQYF
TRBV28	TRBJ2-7	CASSLHRDRGQNEQYF
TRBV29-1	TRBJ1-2	CSVPGGQGGYTF
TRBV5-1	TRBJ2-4	CASSLAGLKNIQYF
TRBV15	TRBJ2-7	CATSRTGRAYEQYF
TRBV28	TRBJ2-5	CASVGQAPLQETQYF